The sequence of this T cell receptor beta chain was determined in a study of T cell repertoires in cytomegalovirus infection. Study overall: It can be stated that public TCR beta signatures indicated CMV infection as well as a matching HLA type. Study findings and constraints: Clonotypes of TCR beta that were HLA-C-restricted and CMV-specific dominated the ex vivo response.

This clonotype was counted many times. What it recognizes is unknown. Each CDR3 protein is one row after TCRdb ran MiXCR on the reads. The sample shows about 490,000 distinct CDR3 sequences, about 17% of them seen only once. The ends lost 4 bases at V and 11 bases at J; junction bases unmatched: 17. CDR3 length equals 16 residues. The rearrangement joins TRBV12-3 or TRBV12-4 to TRBJ1-5; TRBD1 matches 7 bases. Source material: CD8+ T cells from PBMCs. The sequence was collected from a human donor in good health (CMV status not recorded). Some clones in this sample may be carry-over from other donors' samples. In DNA, the CDR3 is TGTGCCAGCAGTTCGGGGACAGAAAAGGAATATAAGACCCAGCATTTT. It is translated as CASSSGTEKEYKTQHF.